This T cell receptor (beta chain) derives from a study of T cells in Graves' hyperthyroidism and ophthalmopathy. Study outcomes and limitations: Through a model of 13 V-J features, ophthalmopathy was separated from stable hyperthyroidism. Blood held most thyroid clonotypes expanded above 0.001 frequency. Ophthalmopathy was identified by the model a median around 6 months ahead of onset.

Between the trimmed V and J ends, which lost 1 base and 0 bases, there was a span of 9 bases. The CDR3 spans 15 residues. From germline, CDR1 is SGHRS and CDR2 YFSETQ. The investigators amplified TCR beta CDR3 regions from RNA transcripts. During a first-round RT-PCR of the TCR CDR3, the HTBI primer set was used. TCRdb re-derived calls from the multiplex PCR reads in MiXCR, one entry per CDR3 protein. The repertoire includes fewer than 400,000 distinct CDR3 sequences, approximately 14% of them detected once, and about 30% sits in the top ten. This clonotype was observed many times. Its antigen remains unidentified. Extraction of PBMCs used about 9.2 ml of fresh peripheral blood.

The rearrangement joins TRBV5-1 to TRBJ2-3; possibly TRBD2 for D (6 bases). The sequence came from a woman in her late teens or twenties with Graves' hyperthyroidism that later progressed to Graves' ophthalmopathy. The sequencing input was blood. The CDR3 DNA follows: TGCGCCAGCAGCTTGTACAGCGGGAGCACAGATACGCAGTATTTT. Translating gives CASSLYSGSTDTQYF. Full variable domain (remainder filled in from reference TRBV5-1 and TRBJ2-3): KAGVTQTPRYLIKTRGQQVTLSCSPISGHRSVSWYQQTPGQGLQFLFEYFSETQRNKGNFPGRFSGRQFSNSRSEMNVSTLELGDSALYLCASSLYSGSTDTQYFGPGTRLTVL.